These 9 T cell receptor beta chains were sequenced from one sample in a study of Ad26.COV2.S vaccination and SARS-CoV-2 variants. Libraries were prepared by immunoSEQ multiplex PCR; TCRdb keeps only in-frame clonotypes and omits some of them. Among about 460,000 clones listed, nearly 90% were seen once. The treatment: roughly 18 received Ad26.COV2.S at low or high dose, single or two shots; a few received placebo; per-sample allocation not given. Sample collection was performed on day 63 after the first vaccine or placebo injection. Sequencing was performed on peripheral blood, taken in a trial of Ad26.COV2.S vaccine versus placebo. Receptors originate from a person aged 18-65 years who received the Ad26.COV2.S COVID-19 vaccine or a placebo.

The chain joins TRBV7-3 to TRBJ2-1; TRBD2 matches 9 bases. This CDR3 region has 15 residues. The V and J ends lost 5 bases and 4 bases, in that order; junction bases with no gene match: 6. Germline V gives CDR1 SGHTA, CDR2 FQGTGA. CDR3 sequence: CASSGSGRRYNEQFF. For the CDR3, the DNA is TGTGCCAGCAGCGGTAGCGGGAGAAGGTACAATGAGCAGTTCTTC.

This chain connects TRBV6-5 to TRBJ1-1, with a tentative D call TRBD1 (5 bases). In germline, CDR1 is MNHEY, CDR2 SVGAGI. The CDR3 totals 13 residues. Deletions cut 7 bases from V and 5 bases from J, with 14 bases between. This chain's CDR3 is CASKLQGSTEAFF. CDR3 bases: TGTGCCAGCAAACTCCAGGGTTCTACTGAAGCTTTCTTT.

V gene TRBV27 combines with J gene TRBJ2-7, with 11 bases lining up with TRBD1. The V segment lost 4 bases and the J segment 2 bases; nucleotides outside the gene matches: 4. This CDR3 has 15 amino acids. CDR1 is MNHEY and CDR2 is SMNVEV in the germline V gene (reference sequence). The CDR3 nucleotides read TGTGCCAGCAGTTGGACAGGGGGCTCTACCTACGAGCAGTACTTC. It is translated as CASSWTGGSTYEQYF.

The chain links TRBV30 to TRBJ1-3, with TRBD1 identical over 7 bases. With V trimmed by 0 bases and J by 1 base, 3 bases remained unmatched. The CDR3 sequence is 15 residues long. Germline V gives CDR1 GTSNPN, CDR2 SVGIG (reference sequence). The CDR3, as DNA: TGTGCCTGGAGTGTAGGGGGCTGGTCTGGAAACACCATATATTTT. Translation: CAWSVGGWSGNTIYF.

This sequence joins TRBV7-6 and TRBJ1-4, with a tentative D call TRBD1 (5 bases). CDR1 and CDR2 from the germline V gene are SGHVS and FNYEAQ. Trimming removed 7 bases from V and 4 bases from J, with 13 bases in between. This CDR3 spans 14 amino acids. The CDR3 coding sequence is TGTGCCAGCACCTCGGGGGGGATTAATGAAAAACTGTTTTTT. Residues: CASTSGGINEKLFF.

The CDR3 protein is CASSSPPGVGYTF. The CDR3, as DNA: TGTGCCAGCAGCTCCCCGCCAGGTGTAGGCTACACCTTC. The rearrangement links TRBV7-3 to TRBJ1-2; D uncertain. Looked up from germline, CDR1 is SGHTA and CDR2 is FQGTGA. The V end lost 4 bases, the J end lost 8 bases, and 14 bases lay between the germline ends. The CDR3 consists of 13 residues. The full variable domain, its missing parts supplied by reference TRBV7-3 and TRBJ1-2, is GAGVSQTPSNKVTEKGKYVELRCDPISGHTALYWYRQSLGQGPEFLIYFQGTGAADDSGLPNDRFFAVRPEGSVSTLKIQRTERGDSAVYLCASSSPPGVGYTFGSGTRLTVV.

The genes are TRBV2 and TRBJ2-1, with 13 bases that match TRBD2. Germline V gene sequence: CDR1 SNHLY, CDR2 FYNNEI. This CDR3 region has 18 residues. The J segment lost 4 bases and the V segment lost 7 bases, leaving 13 bases of the junction unmatched. The chain's CDR3 is CASIGTSGNFRPYNEQFF. CDR3 DNA: TGTGCCAGCATCGGGACTAGCGGGAATTTTCGTCCGTACAATGAGCAGTTCTTC.

This chain links TRBV30 with TRBJ2-3; D may match TRBD1 or TRBD2 (5 bases each). Trimming pared 7 bases from V and 2 bases from J, leaving 19 bases between. Germline CDR1 GTSNPN, CDR2 SVGIG (reference sequence). CDR3 length equals 15 residues. The CDR3 reads CALNLGVGFTDTQYF. CDR3 DNA: TGTGCCTTAAATTTGGGGGTGGGTTTCACAGATACGCAGTATTTT.

This clone was found once. The rearrangement links TRBV19 to TRBJ1-1; D might be TRBD1 (6 bases). Germline lookup yields CDR1 LNHDA and CDR2 SQIVND (reference sequence). The CDR3 contains 15 residues. The V end lost 7 bases, the J end lost 4 bases, and 19 bases lay between the germline ends. The chain's CDR3 is CASTPGRGWGTEAFF. CDR3 coding DNA: TGTGCCAGTACCCCTGGCAGGGGCTGGGGCACTGAAGCTTTCTTT.